This T cell receptor (beta chain) was captured in a study of blood T cell repertoires in COVID-19. The wider study: COVID-19 samples, acute and convalescent, were from the United States, Italy and Spain. PBMCs, B-cell-depleted T cells, or T cells provided the cDNA or gDNA that made up the material.

As originally analysed: Reference gene primer amplification gave estimated nucleated cell counts. Sequenced by immunoSEQ multiplex PCR; TCRdb stores in-frame clones only, minus some. For V, J and clone size, that table is used; D and trimming come from the DNA. Here the sample spans approximately 200,000 clones, 70% to 90% being singletons. Germline V lookup: CDR1 MNHNY, CDR2 SVGAGI (reference sequence). Trimming cost V 7 bases and J 4 bases; bases outside gene matches: 8. This CDR3 contains 14 residues. This clone was seen only once. The sequencing sample was made of peripheral blood. This TCR derives from a man aged 50 to 59 who had recovered from COVID-19. The chain recombines TRBV6-6 with TRBJ2-7, with 9 bases identical to TRBD2. As DNA, the CDR3 is TGTGCCAGCACCCCGGGACTAGCCGTTTACGAGCAGTACTTC. Protein: CASTPGLAVYEQYF.